The TCR beta chain under discussion was sequenced for a study of T cell responses to AZD1222 COVID-19 vaccine. Study conclusions and caveats: Vaccine-associated CD4 TCRs spanned spike, dominant at 160-218 and 743-854. In the spike-specific TCR repertoire, nearly half reportedly target unmutated variant regions. White British ancestry dominated among donors, who included more females, and clonal diversity was possibly underestimated.

As to this clone: Its antigen is not known.

Per germline, CDR1 DFQATT and CDR2 SNEGSKA (reference sequence). Trimming left V 2 bases short and J 10 bases short, with 2 bases between. CDR3 length equals 8 residues. Clones were sequenced by immunoSEQ multiplex PCR, and TCRdb holds only the in-frame ones, with some missing. This table has fewer than 200,000 clones, around 90% appearing once. The chain recombines TRBV20-1 with TRBJ2-5; D not resolved. The receptor was isolated from an adult in good health. Sequences were derived from peripheral blood, sampled on day 0 of MenACWY control vaccination. The CDR3 reads CSARNQYF. CDR3 in DNA: TGCAGTGCTAGAAACCAGTACTTC.